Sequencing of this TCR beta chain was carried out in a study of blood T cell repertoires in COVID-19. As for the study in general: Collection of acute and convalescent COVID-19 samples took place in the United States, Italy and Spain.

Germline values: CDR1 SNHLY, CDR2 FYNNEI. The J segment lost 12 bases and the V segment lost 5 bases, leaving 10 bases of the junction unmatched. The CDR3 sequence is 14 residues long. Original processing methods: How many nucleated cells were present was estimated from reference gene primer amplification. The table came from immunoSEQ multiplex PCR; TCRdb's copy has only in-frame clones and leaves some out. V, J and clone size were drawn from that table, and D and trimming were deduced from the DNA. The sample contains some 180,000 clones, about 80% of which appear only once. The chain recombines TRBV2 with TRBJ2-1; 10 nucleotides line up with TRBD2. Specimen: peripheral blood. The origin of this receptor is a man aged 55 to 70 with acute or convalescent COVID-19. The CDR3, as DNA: TGTGCCAGCAGTCTTGGACTAGCGGCCTTTGGGCAGTTCTTC. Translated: CASSLGLAAFGQFF. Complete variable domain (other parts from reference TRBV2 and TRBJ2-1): EPEVTQTPSHQVTQMGQEVILRCVPISNHLYFYWYRQILGQKVEFLVSFYNNEISEKSEIFDDQFSVERPDGSNFTLKIRSTKLEDSAMYFCASSLGLAAFGQFFGPGTRLTVL.